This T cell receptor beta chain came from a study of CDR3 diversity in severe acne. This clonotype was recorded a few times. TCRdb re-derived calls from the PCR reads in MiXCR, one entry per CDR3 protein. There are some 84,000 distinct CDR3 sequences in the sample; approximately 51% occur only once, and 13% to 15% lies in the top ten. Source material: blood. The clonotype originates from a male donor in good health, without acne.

Here the CDR3 DNA reads TGCAGTGCTAGAGACGGGGGGGCAGGGTACACTGAAGCTTTCTTT. Its translation is CSARDGGAGYTEAFF. The J gene is TRBJ1-1, the V gene TRBV20-1, with D perhaps TRBD1 (6 bases). The CDR3 sequence is 15 residues long. V lost 0 bases and J 3 bases, leaving 14 bases between the germline ends. Germline CDR1 DFQATT, CDR2 SNEGSKA (reference sequence).